The 7 T cell receptor beta chains given below trace back to one sample, sequenced in a study of spatial heterogeneity in lung cancer. TCRdb fed the 5' RACE reads into MiXCR, producing one record per CDR3 protein. This sample has about 95,000 distinct CDR3 sequences, with 7.5% to 10% found just once. Documented time point: sample taken at primary tumor resection. Sequencing of whole RNA from tumor, nontumor lung or frozen PBMC involved no sorting. This specimen was PBMCs, taken at surgery. Receptors originate from a male donor with early-stage non-small cell lung cancer.

V is TRBV19 and J is TRBJ2-1; 9 positions match TRBD1. CDR3 length equals 15 residues. V lost 5 bases to trimming and J lost 8 bases; unmatched junction nucleotides: 10. The V gene's germline CDR1 is LNHDA and CDR2 SQIVND (reference sequence). CDR3 DNA: TGTGCCAGTAGTTCCCTCGACAGGGGGGGCTATGAGCAGTTCTTC. This encodes CASSSLDRGGYEQFF.

This clonotype came up many times. The V and J genes are TRBV20-1 and TRBJ2-3; TRBD2 matches 8 bases. CDR1 DFQATT and CDR2 SNEGSKA come from the germline V gene (reference sequence). With V trimmed by 5 bases and J by 1 base, 5 bases remained unmatched. This CDR3 has 14 amino acids. The CDR3 region has the DNA TGCAGTGCTCCTCCAGCGGGGGGCACAGATACGCAGTATTTT. This encodes CSAPPAGGTDTQYF.

This clonotype was detected many times. The rearrangement links TRBV25-1 to TRBJ2-7; no clear D. The V end was cut by 6 bases, the J end by 3 bases, with 12 bases between. Per the germline V gene, CDR1 is MGHDK and CDR2 is SYGVNS. This CDR3 is 13 amino acids long. The chain's CDR3 is CASRGQDDYEQYF. The CDR3 DNA is TGTGCCAGCAGAGGTCAGGATGACTACGAGCAGTACTTC.

This clonotype was picked up many times. The chain is built from TRBV5-1 and TRBJ2-3; unclear D gene. The V end was cut by 0 bases, the J end by 6 bases, with 11 bases between. The CDR3 contains 14 residues. Germline CDR1 and CDR2: SGHRS and YFSETQ. This CDR3 reads CASSLGTLTDTQYF. In nucleotides, the CDR3 is TGCGCCAGCAGCTTGGGGACCCTCACGGATACGCAGTATTTT.

This clonotype was seen repeatedly, ten times or more. The chain employs TRBV6-5 and TRBJ1-5, with 7 nucleotides matching TRBD1. The ends lost 5 bases at V and 1 base at J; junction bases unmatched: 5. The CDR3 is made up of 15 amino acids. Germline V gene sequence: CDR1 MNHEY, CDR2 SVGAGI. The CDR3 loop is CASSTTGHSNQPQHF. The CDR3 DNA reads as TGTGCCAGCAGTACGACAGGGCACAGCAATCAGCCCCAGCATTTT.

This clonotype was observed at least ten times. This rearrangement joins TRBV2 to TRBJ2-2, with 13 nucleotides matching TRBD2. The germline CDR1 and CDR2 sequences are SNHLY and FYNNEI. CDR3 length: 16 amino acids. Trimming removed 5 bases from V and 4 bases from J; junction bases left unmatched: 4. The CDR3 sequence is CASSQGLAGVTGELFF. The CDR3, as DNA: TGTGCCAGCAGTCAAGGACTAGCGGGAGTCACCGGGGAGCTGTTTTTT.

This clonotype has ten or more counts. V is TRBV6-1 and J is TRBJ1-5; D ambiguous. Trimming left V 2 bases short and J 0 bases short, with 11 bases between. CDR1 is MNHNS and CDR2 is SASEGT in the germline V gene. The CDR3 is 16 residues long. The DNA for the CDR3 is TGTGCCAGCAGTGAATTTCCTTCCCTTAGCAATCAGCCCCAGCATTTT. Encoded protein: CASSEFPSLSNQPQHF.